This section outlines one T cell receptor beta chain sequence together with its context. What it binds is unknown. This entry belongs to a study of vaccination effects on CD4 cells after COVID-19. Assay used: immunoSEQ multiplex PCR; TCRdb lists only in-frame clones, some missing. The table includes tens of thousands of clones, 75% to 85% detected once. After expansion with viral peptide pools in the ViraFEST assay, antigen-specific CD4+ T cells were sequenced. At the end of approximately 10 days of culture, CD4+ T cells were isolated. Sequencing was performed on CD4+ T cells from PBMCs cultured with HCoV-229E spike peptides, taken before COVID-19 vaccination. This TCR was sampled from a human donor who received a COVID-19 vaccine.

CDR3 bases: TGTGCCAGCAGCCCCATTGGAGTCCTAAACGCCGAGCAGTACGTC. It translates to CASSPIGVLNAEQYV. The gene calls are TRBV5-5 and TRBJ2-7, with D hard to call. Trimming removed 4 bases from V and 6 bases from J, with 20 bases in between. The CDR3 spans 15 residues. Germline V gives CDR1 SGHKS, CDR2 YYEKEE (reference sequence).